This T cell receptor beta chain was captured by sequencing in a study of type 1 regulatory T cells. Study context: T-allo10 is a Tr1-enriched, alloantigen-specific CD4 T cell product made in vitro.

About this clonotype itself: Its antigen remains unknown.

MiXCR was run by TCRdb on the reads, yielding one entry per CDR3 protein. The table lists 55,000 to 65,000 distinct CDR3 sequences, less than 70% of them singletons. Study observations and caveats: Type 1 regulatory T cells had a more restricted TCR repertoire than non-type 1 regulatory T cells.

The origin of this receptor is a human donor in good health. The sequenced material came from cultured non-Tr1 T cells, either the whole culture or a sorted T cell fraction (not recorded which).

The CDR3 DNA reads as TGCGCCAGCAGCTTTACAGGGGCTACTGAAGCTTTCTTT. Translation: CASSFTGATEAFF. The J gene is TRBJ1-1, the V gene TRBV5-1; 7 nucleotides align to TRBD1. The V and J ends lost 2 bases and 5 bases, in that order; junction bases with no gene match: 3. The V gene's germline CDR1 is SGHRS and CDR2 YFSETQ. CDR3 length: 13 amino acids.